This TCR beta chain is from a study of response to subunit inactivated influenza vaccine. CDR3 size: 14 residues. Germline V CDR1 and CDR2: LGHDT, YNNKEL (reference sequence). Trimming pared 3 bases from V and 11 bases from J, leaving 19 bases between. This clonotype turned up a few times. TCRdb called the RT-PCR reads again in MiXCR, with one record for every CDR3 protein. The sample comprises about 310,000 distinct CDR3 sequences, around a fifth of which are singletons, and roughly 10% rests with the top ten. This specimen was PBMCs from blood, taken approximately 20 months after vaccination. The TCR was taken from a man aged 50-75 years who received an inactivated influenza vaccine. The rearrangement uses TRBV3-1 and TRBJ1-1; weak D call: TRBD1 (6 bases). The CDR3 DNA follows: TGTGCCAGCAGCCACGAAGGACAGCTCTCGGGTGCTTTCTTT. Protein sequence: CASSHEGQLSGAFF.